This T cell receptor beta chain is from a study of blood T cell repertoires in COVID-19 (dated by TCRdb to 2020 to 2021). For context, the study as a whole: Samples from collaborators originated in the United States, Italy and Spain and spanned both the acute and convalescent phases of COVID-19. The prospective study material was composed of cDNA or gDNA derived from T cells, B-cell-depleted T cells, or PBMCs. Deeply sampled blood TCRbeta repertoires from subjects exposed to, actively infected with, or recovered from COVID-19 were included in the dataset. The repertoires were released in a freely available public database intended as a resource for research on the immune response to SARS-CoV-2. The samples were drawn from two sources: the first 160 participants of the ongoing ImmuneRACE study, and some 1,300 subjects contributed by 6 global collaborators. A de-identified subject ID, COVID-19 status, age in years and sex were almost always included in the sample metadata. Where HLA class I and class II types were available, the types were taken from metadata supplied by the sample provider, not from assay-based typing.

At the junction V is shortened by 0 bases and J by 5 bases; bases outside the gene matches: 3. Via the germline V gene, CDR1 is LGHNA and CDR2 YNFKEQ. From its cysteine to its phenylalanine, the CDR3 spans 14 amino acids. Of the read, only the CDR3 DNA is kept; its 42 bases are in frame from base 1. A second Seattle source provided samples from volunteer blood donors who had recovered from COVID-19. Each collaborating institution followed its own protocols to collect whole blood in K2EDTA tubes. For TCRbeta analysis, collaborator samples were shipped as frozen whole blood, as isolated PBMCs, or as DNA extracted from either sample type. Summary of the overall study and its limitations: How much clinical and demographic metadata was included differed by source and by participant, and the metadata was provided uncurated.

As for this clone: The antigen it recognizes is unknown. The input lacks base qualities; no much larger clone sits a single base away.

The immunoSEQ Assay, a bias-controlled multiplex PCR, was used to amplify TCRbeta CDR3 regions from genomic DNA. In the source study's methods: Nucleated cell counts per sample were estimated from amplification of reference gene primers within the assay. To quantify the absolute abundance of each unique TCRbeta CDR3 rearrangement, sequence reads were collapsed and filtered. For each sample, productive Simpson clonality was calculated as the square root of Simpson's diversity index across productive rearrangements. Sourced from immuneACCESS, this table was stored by TCRdb with only in-frame sequences that have V and J called. A share of the clones is absent; for the studies checked, an unresolved V gene accounts for under half, and the remainder has no known explanation. V, J and clone size were drawn from that table, and D and trimming were deduced from the DNA. The sample table contains around 150,000 clones; only one count was recorded for roughly 80% of them. Roughly 9.7% of the sample is taken by the ten largest.

The V gene is TRBV4-2 and the J gene is TRBJ2-5; the central 7 bases match TRBD1. The source is a man between 60 and 75 years old who had recovered from COVID-19. The specimen was peripheral blood. The bases read TGTGCCAGCAGCCAAGATGACAGGGACGAGACCCAGTACTTC. The translation is CASSQDDRDETQYF.